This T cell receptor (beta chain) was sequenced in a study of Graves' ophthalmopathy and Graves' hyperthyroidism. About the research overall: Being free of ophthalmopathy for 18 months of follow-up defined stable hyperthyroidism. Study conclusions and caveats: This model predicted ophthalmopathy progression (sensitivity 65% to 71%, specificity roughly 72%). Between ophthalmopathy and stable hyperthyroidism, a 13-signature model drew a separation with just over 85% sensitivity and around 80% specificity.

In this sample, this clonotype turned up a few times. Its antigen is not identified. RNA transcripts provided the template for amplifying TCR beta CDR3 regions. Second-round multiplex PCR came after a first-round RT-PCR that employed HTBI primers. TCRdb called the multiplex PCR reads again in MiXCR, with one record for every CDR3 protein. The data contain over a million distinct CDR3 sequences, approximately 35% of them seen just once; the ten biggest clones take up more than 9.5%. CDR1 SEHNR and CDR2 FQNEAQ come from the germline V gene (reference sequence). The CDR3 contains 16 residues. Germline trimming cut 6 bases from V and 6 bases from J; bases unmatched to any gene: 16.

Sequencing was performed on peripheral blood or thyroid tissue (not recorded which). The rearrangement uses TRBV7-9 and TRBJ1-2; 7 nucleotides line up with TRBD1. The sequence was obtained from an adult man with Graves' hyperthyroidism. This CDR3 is CASSSRTGHKIDGYTF. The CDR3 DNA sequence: TGTGCCAGCAGTTCTAGGACAGGACATAAGATAGATGGCTACACCTTC. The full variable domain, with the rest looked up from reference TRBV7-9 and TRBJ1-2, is DTGVSQNPRHKITKRGQNVTFRCDPISEHNRLYWYRQTLGQGPEFLTYFQNEAQLEKSRLLSDRFSAERPKGSFSTLEIQRTEQGDSAMYLCASSSRTGHKIDGYTFGSGTRLTVV.